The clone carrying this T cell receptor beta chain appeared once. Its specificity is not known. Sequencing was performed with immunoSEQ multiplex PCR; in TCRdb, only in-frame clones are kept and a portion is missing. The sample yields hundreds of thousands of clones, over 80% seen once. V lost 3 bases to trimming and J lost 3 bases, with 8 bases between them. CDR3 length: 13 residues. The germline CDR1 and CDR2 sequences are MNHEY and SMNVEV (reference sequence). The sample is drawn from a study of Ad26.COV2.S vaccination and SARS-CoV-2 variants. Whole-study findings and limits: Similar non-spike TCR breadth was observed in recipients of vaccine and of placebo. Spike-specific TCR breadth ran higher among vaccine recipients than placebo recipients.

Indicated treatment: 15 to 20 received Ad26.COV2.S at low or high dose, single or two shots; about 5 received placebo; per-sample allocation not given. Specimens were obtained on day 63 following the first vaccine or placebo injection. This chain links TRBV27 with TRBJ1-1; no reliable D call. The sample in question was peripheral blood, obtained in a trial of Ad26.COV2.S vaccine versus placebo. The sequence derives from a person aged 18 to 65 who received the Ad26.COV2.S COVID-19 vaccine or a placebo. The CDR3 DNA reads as TGTGCCAGCAGTTTTGGGCTTTACACTGAAGCTTTCTTT. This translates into CASSFGLYTEAFF.